What follows are 11 T cell receptor beta chains derived from one specimen sequenced in a study of post-analysis software for immune sequencing data. These receptors have no identified antigens. Overall study findings and caveats: In patients, TRBV5-6, TRBV5-1 and TRBV20-1 belonged to roughly 5 TRBV segments found more frequently than in controls.

Sequencing libraries made from TCR beta cDNA carried unique molecular identifiers. TCRdb ran MiXCR on the PCR reads and lists one entry per CDR3 protein. This table has roughly 540,000 distinct CDR3 sequences, about a third appearing once. The sequencing sample was made of blood. These receptors came from a girl aged 2-17 years with multiple sclerosis.

The gene calls are TRBV7-9 and TRBJ2-5; D possibly uses TRBD1 or TRBD2 (5 bases each). CDR3 size: 14 residues. The germline gives CDR1 SEHNR, CDR2 FQNEAQ (reference sequence). V dropped 5 bases and J dropped 5 bases, with 15 bases sitting between them. DNA for the CDR3: TGTGCCAGCAGCAGATCCGGGACGCGGGAGACCCAGTACTTC. Protein: CASSRSGTRETQYF. The complete variable domain, with remaining parts taken from reference TRBV7-9 and TRBJ2-5, reads DTGVSQNPRHKITKRGQNVTFRCDPISEHNRLYWYRQTLGQGPEFLTYFQNEAQLEKSRLLSDRFSAERPKGSFSTLEIQRTEQGDSAMYLCASSRSGTRETQYFGPGTRLLVL.

This clonotype came up a few times. The V and J genes are TRBV12-3 or TRBV12-4 and TRBJ1-6, with TRBD1 identical over 7 bases. V shed 7 bases and J 7 bases; nucleotides not matched to a gene: 7. The CDR3 totals 14 residues. CDR3 sequence: CASTRTGGNSPLHF. In DNA form, the CDR3 reads TGTGCCAGCACCCGGACAGGCGGAAATTCACCCCTCCACTTT.

The V gene is TRBV6-5, the J gene TRBJ1-6; D unclear. V lost 7 bases and J lost 6, with 13 bases in between. In germline, CDR1 is MNHEY, CDR2 SVGAGI. The CDR3 is made up of 14 amino acids. This chain's CDR3 is CASTANWSNSPLHF. The CDR3 nucleotides are TGTGCCAGCACCGCCAACTGGAGTAATTCACCCCTCCACTTT.

The J gene is TRBJ2-5, the V gene TRBV6-5; tentatively, D is TRBD2 (5 bases). This CDR3 contains 14 residues. V lost 6 bases, J lost 1 base, and 12 bases lay in between. Germline assignment: CDR1 MNHEY and CDR2 SVGAGI. The CDR3 coding sequence is TGTGCCAGCAGGCGCGGGTACCTCCAAGAGACCCAGTACTTC. Amino acids: CASRRGYLQETQYF.

This clonotype was counted between two and nine times. The J gene is TRBJ2-4, the V gene TRBV7-2; TRBD2 agrees at 12 bases. Germline V lookup: CDR1 SGHTA, CDR2 FQGNSA. The length of the CDR3 is 16 residues. Unmatched junction bases numbered 4, after V lost 1 base and J lost 6 bases. The CDR3 region is CASSLDASGGANIQYF. The DNA for the CDR3 is TGTGCCAGCAGCTTAGACGCTAGCGGGGGGGCAAACATTCAGTACTTC.

V usage is TRBV2 and J usage is TRBJ1-1, with D uncertain. V was clipped by 6 bases and J by 4 bases, with 15 bases between them. This CDR3 has 14 amino acids. Germline lookup yields CDR1 SNHLY and CDR2 FYNNEI. CDR3 nucleotides: TGTGCCAGCAGGCCCTTGTGGGAACCCACTGAAGCTTTCTTT. Its protein product is CASRPLWEPTEAFF.

This clonotype was seen a handful of times. The chain uses TRBV20-1 and TRBJ2-1; 11 nucleotides align to TRBD2. The CDR3 has 14 residues. Germline assignment: CDR1 DFQATT and CDR2 SNEGSKA (reference sequence). Trimming cost V 6 bases and J 6 bases; bases outside gene matches: 7. CDR3 in DNA: TGCAGTGCGTACGCGACTAGCGGGGTCAATGAGCAGTTCTTC. It specifies CSAYATSGVNEQFF.

The CDR3 sequence: CASSPPGANTEAFF. The CDR3 DNA is TGTGCCAGCTCACCACCGGGGGCCAACACTGAAGCTTTCTTT. The rearrangement links TRBV18 to TRBJ1-1; the D gene is possibly TRBD1 (6 bases). Germline V gives CDR1 KGHSH, CDR2 LQKENI. This CDR3 region has 14 residues. The V end lost 0 bases, the J end lost 2 bases, and 7 bases lay between the germline ends.

V and J are TRBV10-3 and TRBJ2-3, with 13 bases matching TRBD2. The V and J ends lost 8 bases and 5 bases, in that order; junction bases with no gene match: 1. The germline CDR1 and CDR2 sequences are ENHRY and SYGVKD. The CDR3 runs 13 residues. This chain's CDR3 is CAIGTSGEDTQYF. CDR3 nucleotides: TGTGCCATCGGGACTAGCGGGGAAGATACGCAGTATTTT.

The chain combines TRBV4-1 with TRBJ1-5; perhaps TRBD1 as D (6 bases). The CDR3 sequence is 15 residues long. Germline loops: CDR1 MGHRA, CDR2 YSYEKL. Trimming shortened V by 5 bases and J by 2 bases, and 13 bases separated the two germline ends. The CDR3 sequence: CASSEGEFGNQPQHF. The CDR3 DNA is TGCGCCAGCAGCGAGGGGGAGTTTGGCAATCAGCCCCAGCATTTT.

The chain combines TRBV27 with TRBJ1-1, with D possibly being TRBD1 (5 bases). V was pared by 6 bases and J by 4 bases, with 21 bases between. Germline assignment: CDR1 MNHEY and CDR2 SMNVEV (reference sequence). The CDR3 contains 16 residues. CDR3 sequence reads: CASRELDGVGVTEAFF. Here the CDR3 DNA reads TGTGCCAGCAGGGAGTTGGACGGGGTGGGGGTCACTGAAGCTTTCTTT.